This T cell receptor beta chain appears in the sequencing data of a study of beta chain features in type 1 diabetes. Study-level points and caveats: Among all four CD4+ subsets, Type 1 diabetes patients had TCRB CDR3s that were moderately but significantly shorter.

V was pared by 4 bases and J by 0 bases, with 3 bases of the junction left unmatched. Looked up from germline, CDR1 is MNHNS and CDR2 is SASEGT. There are 16 residues in the CDR3. This clone has more than one count but fewer than ten. Antigen unknown. Expressed TCRB transcripts were sequenced because the entire RNA isolate underwent reverse transcription. Libraries were prepared by immunoSEQ multiplex PCR; TCRdb keeps only in-frame clonotypes and omits some of them. The sample consists of 310,000 or so clones, 9.3% of them appearing once. The TCR was taken from a young man with type 1 diabetes. The chain employs TRBV6-1 and TRBJ2-1; 10 positions agree with TRBD2. Sequenced material: central memory CD4+ T cells from blood. In DNA form, the CDR3 reads TGTGCCAGCAGTGCACTAGCGGGGAGCTCCTACAATGAGCAGTTCTTC. It encodes CASSALAGSSYNEQFF.